The 21 T cell receptor beta chains reported below all come from one sample, sequenced in a study of radiation and T cells in renal cell carcinoma. The time point is: blood 2 weeks post-SBRT. This sample's treatment: 15 Gy SBRT to primary tumor, nephrectomy 4 weeks later. Profiled with immunoSEQ multiplex PCR; TCRdb holds only in-frame clones, not every one. The data hold about 130,000 clones, with about four fifths observed a single time. Sequenced material: blood, taken from a patient whose treatment included radiotherapy and nephrectomy. Receptors were obtained from a man aged 50 to 60 with renal cell carcinoma.

V gene TRBV5-1 combines with J gene TRBJ1-1, with TRBD1 identical over 11 bases. V lost 6 bases, J lost 5 bases, and 6 bases stayed unmatched. Germline values: CDR1 SGHRS, CDR2 YFSETQ. This CDR3 contains 14 residues. The DNA of the CDR3 is TGCGCCAGCACCACCGGGACAGGGGGTACTGAAGCTTTCTTT. Translating gives CASTTGTGGTEAFF. The full variable domain, its missing parts supplied by reference TRBV5-1 and TRBJ1-1, is KAGVTQTPRYLIKTRGQQVTLSCSPISGHRSVSWYQQTPGQGLQFLFEYFSETQRNKGNFPGRFSGRQFSNSRSEMNVSTLELGDSALYLCASTTGTGGTEAFFGQGTRLTVV.

The chain joins TRBV30 to TRBJ1-1; 7 bases line up with TRBD1. The length of the CDR3 is 13 residues. Per the germline V gene, CDR1 is GTSNPN and CDR2 is SVGIG (reference sequence). The V and J ends lost 7 bases and 1 base, in that order; junction bases with no gene match: 6. This chain's CDR3 is CASDRAENTEAFF. CDR3 bases: TGTGCCTCCGACAGGGCCGAGAACACTGAAGCTTTCTTT.

The chain has TRBV10-3 and TRBJ2-1, with D possibly matching TRBD1 (6 bases). The CDR3 extends over 18 amino acids. Between the trimmed V and J ends, which lost 5 bases and 2 bases, there was a span of 22 bases. Germline V CDR1 and CDR2: ENHRY, SYGVKD. CDR3 residues: CAISIVLDPGATYNEQFF. The CDR3 nucleotides read TGTGCCATCAGTATTGTCTTGGACCCAGGGGCAACCTACAATGAGCAGTTCTTC.

This clone was recorded once. This chain links TRBV23-1 with TRBJ2-3, with 8 bases identical to TRBD1. TRBV23-1 is an ORF, and what it does is uncertain. CDR3 size: 16 residues. With 2 bases clipped from V and 3 bases from J, the junction kept 7 bases outside the gene matches. The CDR3: CASSQVPQGATDTQYF. Here the CDR3 DNA reads TGCGCCAGCAGTCAAGTACCCCAGGGGGCTACAGATACGCAGTATTTT.

The chain employs TRBV28 and TRBJ2-7; D not resolved. There are 18 residues in the CDR3. Germline values: CDR1 MDHEN, CDR2 SYDVKM. Trimming cost V 4 bases and J 2 bases, with 24 bases left between them. As DNA, the CDR3 is TGTGCCAGCAGTTCCCCAGACCTTCGGCCAGGCGGTCCCTACGAGCAGTACTTC. Translated: CASSSPDLRPGGPYEQYF.

This chain uses TRBV9 with TRBJ2-5, with TRBD2 matching over 10 bases. Trimming cost V 5 bases and J 0 bases; bases outside gene matches: 4. Germline CDR1 reads SGDLS; CDR2 reads YYNGEE. The length of the CDR3 is 15 residues. CDR3 sequence (DNA): TGTGCCAGCAGTGGAGCGGGGGGGTACCAAGAGACCCAGTACTTC. This gives the protein CASSGAGGYQETQYF.

This chain links TRBV25-1 with TRBJ2-4; D is ambiguous. CDR3 length: 14 residues. Germline assignment: CDR1 MGHDK and CDR2 SYGVNS. With 2 bases removed from V and 9 bases from J, the gap between germline ends came to 14 bases. CDR3 amino acids: CASSERPSPAIQYF. The CDR3 bases are TGTGCCAGCAGTGAACGCCCCTCACCGGCCATTCAGTACTTC.

The rearrangement uses TRBV7-9 and TRBJ2-6; D is perhaps TRBD1 (5 bases). In germline, CDR1 is SEHNR, CDR2 FQNEAQ (reference sequence). The V end was cut by 0 bases, the J end by 2 bases, with 8 bases between. The CDR3 covers 16 residues. The CDR3 region is CASSLAPQAGANVLTF. The DNA of the CDR3 is TGTGCCAGCAGCTTAGCTCCACAGGCTGGGGCCAACGTCCTGACTTTC. Variable domain in full (rest from reference TRBV7-9 and TRBJ2-6): DTGVSQNPRHKITKRGQNVTFRCDPISEHNRLYWYRQTLGQGPEFLTYFQNEAQLEKSRLLSDRFSAERPKGSFSTLEIQRTEQGDSAMYLCASSLAPQAGANVLTFGAGSRLTVL.

V and J are TRBV5-1 and TRBJ1-1; 7 bases match TRBD1. V gave up 4 bases and J gave up 4 bases; unmatched junction bases: 10. The CDR3 consists of 15 residues. Germline V lookup: CDR1 SGHRS, CDR2 YFSETQ. The CDR3 nucleotides read TGCGCCAGCAGCCCGGACAGGTCTGGGAGCACTGAAGCTTTCTTT. Translation gives CASSPDRSGSTEAFF.

The gene calls are TRBV4-1 and TRBJ2-7; 12 bases align to TRBD2. V shed 4 bases and J 3 bases; nucleotides not matched to a gene: 10. Germline CDR1 MGHRA, CDR2 YSYEKL. The CDR3 extends over 17 amino acids. The CDR3 here is CASSPAWRTSGIYEQYF. As DNA, the CDR3 is TGCGCCAGCAGCCCCGCATGGAGGACTAGCGGGATCTACGAGCAGTACTTC.

The rearrangement uses TRBV5-1 and TRBJ2-7; D ambiguous. There are 16 residues in the CDR3. Germline V gives CDR1 SGHRS, CDR2 YFSETQ. V lost 0 bases and J 0 bases, leaving 13 bases between the germline ends. CDR3 sequence (DNA): TGCGCCAGCAGCTTGGGGCCTATTACCCTCTCCTACGAGCAGTACTTC. Protein: CASSLGPITLSYEQYF.

This chain joins TRBV6-1 and TRBJ1-1; D is unresolved. V shed 1 base and J shed 1 base, with 4 bases lying between them. Germline V gene data show CDR1 as MNHNS and CDR2 as SASEGT. This CDR3 spans 13 amino acids. DNA of the CDR3: TGTGCCAGCAGTGAAGTCGGGAACACTGAAGCTTTCTTT. Amino acid sequence: CASSEVGNTEAFF.

The chain has TRBV29-1 and TRBJ2-3; 9 bases are shared with TRBD2. CDR1 SQVTM and CDR2 ANQGSEA come from the germline V gene. CDR3 size: 14 residues. V dropped 4 bases and J dropped 0; count of bases not matched to a gene: 2. The DNA of the CDR3 is TGCAGCGTTGTGACTAGCGGTAGCACAGATACGCAGTATTTT. Translated: CSVVTSGSTDTQYF.

The chain combines TRBV5-1 with TRBJ1-1, with a tentative D call TRBD1 (6 bases). Germline loops: CDR1 SGHRS, CDR2 YFSETQ. The CDR3 contains 13 residues. V lost 7 bases to trimming and J lost 4 bases, with 14 bases between them. The CDR3 DNA reads TGCGCCAGCTGCCGGGGGCAGGGCACTGAAGCTTTCTTT. This encodes CASCRGQGTEAFF.

The V and J genes are TRBV6-5 and TRBJ2-5; D unresolved. The CDR3 runs to 13 residues. The V end was cut by 2 bases, the J end by 1 base, with 5 bases between. The germline CDR1 and CDR2 sequences are MNHEY and SVGAGI. The CDR3 loop reads CASSYGSQETQYF. CDR3 sequence (DNA): TGTGCCAGCAGTTACGGGTCCCAAGAGACCCAGTACTTC.

This chain connects TRBV4-2 to TRBJ2-1, with a tentative D call TRBD2 (5 bases). The CDR3 is 16 residues long. V lost 2 bases to trimming and J lost 6 bases, with 17 bases between them. Germline lookup yields CDR1 LGHNA and CDR2 YNFKEQ. For the CDR3, the DNA is TGTGCCAGCAGCCAACGAATGACCGGGGTTCTCAATGAGCAGTTCTTC. Protein: CASSQRMTGVLNEQFF.

A few counts support this clone. The rearrangement joins TRBV19 to TRBJ1-1; D may be TRBD1 (5 bases). The CDR3 consists of 14 residues. Germline loops: CDR1 LNHDA, CDR2 SQIVND (reference sequence). Trimming stripped 2 bases from V and 1 base from J, with 8 bases between. The CDR3 spells CASSIWTTNTEAFF. The CDR3, as DNA: TGTGCCAGTAGTATATGGACAACGAACACTGAAGCTTTCTTT.

The chain couples TRBV7-8 to TRBJ2-5; no firm D call. The CDR3 loop spans 18 amino acids. Per germline, CDR1 SGHVS and CDR2 FQNEAQ. Trimming stripped 6 bases from V and 1 base from J, with 24 bases between. CDR3 nucleotides: TGTGCCAGCAGGCCTAGGCCGGTCGGAGCTTTGGGCCAAGAGACCCAGTACTTC. It yields the protein CASRPRPVGALGQETQYF.

This clone was found a few times. The chain couples TRBV20-1 to TRBJ1-1; D gene ambiguous. The V end was cut by 4 bases, the J end by 1 base, with 4 bases between. Per germline, CDR1 DFQATT and CDR2 SNEGSKA (reference sequence). The CDR3 extends over 11 amino acids. The CDR3 DNA sequence: TGCAGTGCTAACGAGAACACTGAAGCTTTCTTT. Amino acids: CSANENTEAFF.

This clone was seen a single time. The rearrangement uses TRBV6-1 and TRBJ2-7, with D perhaps TRBD1 or TRBD2 (5 bases each). The CDR3 runs to 12 residues. Germline CDR1 and CDR2: MNHNS and SASEGT. V gave up 4 bases and J gave up 4 bases, with 8 bases separating them. Written as DNA, the CDR3 is TGTGCCAGCAGTGGGGACCGATACGAGCAGTACTTC. Translated: CASSGDRYEQYF.

V usage is TRBV4-1 and J usage is TRBJ2-3; no firm D call. CDR3 length: 12 amino acids. Germline loops: CDR1 MGHRA, CDR2 YSYEKL. Trimming took off 1 base at V and 6 bases at J, with 5 bases between the two ends. The DNA for the CDR3 is TGCGCCAGCAGCCAAGGACACGATACGCAGTATTTT. This gives the protein CASSQGHDTQYF.